The clone carrying this T cell receptor (beta chain) was detected ten times or more. Its antigen is as yet unknown. By UMI-labeled 5' RACE, the TCR beta libraries were made. TCRdb analysed the 5' RACE reads with MiXCR anew, one entry per CDR3 protein. The table shows under 10,000 distinct CDR3 sequences, with 3% to 5% occurring only once. The data originate from a study of human CD8 memory T cell subsets. Findings and caveats of the study: The sequencing covered T cell receptor beta chains alone. Similarly high diversity was seen in stem-like memory and precursor exhausted T cells, but not in effector memory cells.

Total CD8+ T cells came from negative magnetic enrichment. This sequence was found in a human donor in good health. Sequencing was carried out using CD8+ T cells from PBMCs.

The CDR3, as DNA: TGCGCCAGCAGCAACTGGGACTACGCCTACAATGAGCAGTTCTTC. Its translation: CASSNWDYAYNEQFF. The gene calls are TRBV5-1 and TRBJ2-1, with TRBD2 matching over 7 bases. Trimming removed 4 bases from V and 2 bases from J; junction bases left unmatched: 6. Germline CDR1 and CDR2: SGHRS and YFSETQ. The CDR3 extends over 15 amino acids.